This T cell receptor beta chain emerged from a study of T cell changes during pregnancy in multiple sclerosis. Trimming took 3 bases from V and 0 from J; bases not matched to a gene: 8. The germline gives CDR1 LNHDA, CDR2 SQIVND (reference sequence). The CDR3 runs to 17 residues. Produced via immunoSEQ multiplex PCR; TCRdb's table is partial and in-frame only. The table lists about 40,000 clones, over 75% of them singletons. The rearrangement uses TRBV19 and TRBJ2-3; 8 nucleotides match TRBD2. The clonotype comes from a female donor with multiple sclerosis, enrolled in a pregnancy study. The material sequenced was CD4+ T cells from peripheral blood mononuclear cells, taken in the third trimester of pregnancy. The CDR3 loop reads CASSIGVSSGSTDTQYF. The DNA of the CDR3 is TGTGCCAGTAGTATTGGGGTCTCTAGCGGGAGCACAGATACGCAGTATTTT.